The entry that follows covers one T cell receptor beta chain sequence. Antigen specificity is unknown. These data belong to a study of graft-versus-host responses after intestinal transplantation. At the level of the study: Tacrolimus plus steroids were given to all recipients for approximately 3 years, preceded by anti-thymocyte globulin induction. Study-level findings and limits: Marrow from the recipient contained GvH clones, some of which had appeared first in ileum or blood. When patients had graft-donor T cell macrochimerism, their allografts held high graft-versus-host to host-versus-graft clonal ratios.

The CDR3 is made up of 13 amino acids. Looked up from germline, CDR1 is MNHNS and CDR2 is SASEGT. V dropped 3 bases and J dropped 7 bases, with 9 bases sitting between them. Sequencing used immunoSEQ multiplex PCR; TCRdb keeps in-frame clones, though not all of them. Here the sample spans about 97,000 clones, over 75% being singletons. The source is a human patient who received an intestinal transplant, so some T cells may come from the graft donor. The sequences come from PBMCs, collected approximately 420 days after intestinal transplant. The chain carries TRBV6-1 and TRBJ1-4; D unresolved. The CDR3 here is CASSELGPEKLFF. The CDR3 bases are TGTGCCAGCAGTGAGCTTGGACCTGAAAAACTGTTTTTT.